These 14 T cell receptor beta chains share one sample of origin, sequenced in a study of control samples from healthy donors and cancer patients. Here immunoSEQ multiplex PCR was the method, and the copy in TCRdb shows in-frame clones only, minus some. Here the sample spans 80,000 to 100,000 clones, roughly 92% being singletons. The sequenced material came from blood. All receptors derive from a human donor in good health. The donor label of this sample is uncertain.

This clone was observed once. This chain links TRBV9 with TRBJ2-1; a weak D match, TRBD1 (6 bases). Trimming took off 2 bases at V and 5 bases at J, with 17 bases between the two ends. CDR1 is SGDLS and CDR2 is YYNGEE in the germline V gene. This CDR3 has 16 residues. The CDR3 DNA reads TGTGCCAGCAGCGTGGGGGCTCCGCTAGCCAACAATGAGCAGTTCTTC. This gives the protein CASSVGAPLANNEQFF.

V and J are TRBV19 and TRBJ1-2; TRBD1 matches at 9 bases. Germline V lookup: CDR1 LNHDA, CDR2 SQIVND (reference sequence). V shed 7 bases and J 5 bases; nucleotides not matched to a gene: 11. The CDR3 runs to 15 residues. Here the CDR3 DNA reads TGTGCCAGTACCGAGCTAGGACAGGGGATATATGGCTACACCTTC. It codes for CASTELGQGIYGYTF.

In its sample, this clone was seen once. This chain joins TRBV2 and TRBJ2-1, with a tentative D call TRBD2 (5 bases). V lost 8 bases and J lost 6, with 14 bases in between. The germline V gene encodes CDR1 SNHLY and CDR2 FYNNEI. The CDR3 length is 13 residues. The CDR3: CASQIGLGNEQFF. The CDR3 DNA sequence: TGTGCCAGCCAGATCGGACTCGGCAATGAGCAGTTCTTC.

The chain employs TRBV10-3 and TRBJ2-7; 10 bases match TRBD1. The CDR3 extends over 17 amino acids. The junction had 12 bases not matched to a gene; V was cut back by 4 bases and J by 3 bases. Looked up from germline, CDR1 is ENHRY and CDR2 is SYGVKD. Here the CDR3 reads CAISGGGQGPILYEQYF. The CDR3 DNA reads TGTGCCATCAGTGGGGGGGGACAGGGGCCCATCCTCTACGAGCAGTACTTC.

This clone was observed once. V and J are TRBV7-2 and TRBJ2-1; the D gene could be TRBD1 or TRBD2 (5 bases each). This CDR3 contains 13 residues. Germline-derived CDR1 and CDR2 are SGHTA and FQGNSA. Trimming cost V 4 bases and J 10 bases, with 14 bases left between them. The CDR3 DNA is TGTGCCAGCAGCTGGGGGTCTAGGCCCGAGCAGTTCTTC. It translates to CASSWGSRPEQFF.

V and J are TRBV11-2 and TRBJ1-4; 10 bases are shared with TRBD1. From germline, CDR1 is SGHAT and CDR2 FQNNGV. V lost 7 bases, J lost 3 bases, and 8 bases stayed unmatched. The CDR3 has 16 amino acids. CDR3 loop: CASTRDRGFANEKLFF. The CDR3 DNA follows: TGTGCCAGCACCCGGGACAGGGGTTTTGCTAATGAAAAACTGTTTTTT. The full variable domain, its missing parts supplied by reference TRBV11-2 and TRBJ1-4, is EAGVAQSPRYKIIEKRQSVAFWCNPISGHATLYWYQQILGQGPKLLIQFQNNGVVDDSQLPKDRFSAERLKGVDSTLKIQPAKLEDSAVYLCASTRDRGFANEKLFFGSGTQLSVL.

The V and J genes are TRBV5-5 and TRBJ2-2; D is unclear. Germline V gene data show CDR1 as SGHKS and CDR2 as YYEKEE (reference sequence). The germline V and J ends were trimmed by 0 bases and 7 bases, with 4 bases remaining between them. The CDR3 has 12 amino acids. CDR3 coding DNA: TGTGCCAGCAGCTTGGAATTCGGGGAGCTGTTTTTT. Its protein is CASSLEFGELFF.

This clone has only one observation. The J gene is TRBJ1-4, the V gene TRBV21-1. TRBV21-1 is a pseudogene locus. The CDR3 runs to 14 residues. CDR3 loop: CASSTPDTVEKLFF. The CDR3 nucleotides read TGTGCCAGCAGCACTCCAGATACTGTTGAAAAACTGTTTTTT.

This clone was seen a handful of times. The rearrangement uses TRBV24-1 and TRBJ2-2, with D hard to call. This CDR3 region has 16 residues. Germline V gene sequence: CDR1 KGHDR, CDR2 SFDVKD. V lost 1 base to trimming and J lost 5 bases, with 13 bases between them. CDR3 residues: CATSDLRLSATGELFF. CDR3 in DNA: TGTGCCACCAGTGATTTACGCCTCAGTGCAACCGGGGAGCTGTTTTTT.

The DNA for the CDR3 is TGTGCCACCTACGACAGGGGGCATTACAATGAGCAGTTCTTC. Translation gives CATYDRGHYNEQFF. The chain couples TRBV19 to TRBJ2-1; the match to TRBD1 covers 10 bases. There are 14 residues in the CDR3. Germline values: CDR1 LNHDA, CDR2 SQIVND (reference sequence). The trim removed 10 bases at V and 4 bases at J, leaving 7 bases unmatched. Filled out from reference TRBV19 and TRBJ2-1, the complete variable domain reads DGGITQSPKYLFRKEGQNVTLSCEQNLNHDAMYWYRQDPGQGLRLIYYSQIVNDFQKGDIAEGYSVSREKKESFPLTVTSAQKNPTAFYLCATYDRGHYNEQFFGPGTRLTVL.

This clone was seen a single time. The J gene is TRBJ1-2, the V gene TRBV5-6; 12 nucleotides line up with TRBD1. From germline, CDR1 is SGHDT and CDR2 YYEEEE. The CDR3 loop spans 15 amino acids. Trimming removed 5 bases from V and 7 bases from J; junction bases left unmatched: 9. The CDR3 protein is CASRPIGTGGGGYTF. The CDR3 DNA follows: TGTGCCAGCAGACCGATTGGGACAGGGGGCGGTGGCTACACCTTC.

This clone was detected only a few times. The chain uses TRBV5-6 and TRBJ1-1; TRBD1 matches 9 bases. The CDR3 consists of 13 residues. V shed 4 bases, J shed 4 bases, and the junction held 2 bases outside the gene matches. Germline V lookup: CDR1 SGHDT, CDR2 YYEEEE. The CDR3 protein is CASSADRGTEAFF. The CDR3 nucleotides read TGTGCCAGCAGCGCGGACAGGGGCACTGAAGCTTTCTTT.

The rearrangement joins TRBV7-8 to TRBJ2-6; 8 bases are shared with TRBD1. The CDR3 length is 17 residues. The V gene end was trimmed by 5 bases and the J gene end by 2 bases; junction bases not matched to a gene: 8. Germline lookup yields CDR1 SGHVS and CDR2 FQNEAQ. The CDR3 reads CASSRSGGVPGANVLTF. CDR3 in DNA: TGTGCCAGCAGCCGATCAGGGGGCGTTCCTGGGGCCAACGTCCTGACTTTC. Full variable domain (remainder filled in from reference TRBV7-8 and TRBJ2-6): GAGVSQSPRYKVAKRGQDVALRCDPISGHVSLFWYQQALGQGPEFLTYFQNEAQLDKSGLPSDRFFAERPEGSVSTLKIQRTQQEDSAVYLCASSRSGGVPGANVLTFGAGSRLTVL.

The chain carries TRBV19 and TRBJ2-6, with 7 positions matching TRBD1. V dropped 4 bases and J dropped 6; count of bases not matched to a gene: 3. This CDR3 has 14 residues. The V gene's germline CDR1 is LNHDA and CDR2 SQIVND (reference sequence). The DNA of the CDR3 is TGTGCCAGTAGTAGGGGGACAGCGGCCAACGTCCTGACTTTC. This gives the protein CASSRGTAANVLTF.